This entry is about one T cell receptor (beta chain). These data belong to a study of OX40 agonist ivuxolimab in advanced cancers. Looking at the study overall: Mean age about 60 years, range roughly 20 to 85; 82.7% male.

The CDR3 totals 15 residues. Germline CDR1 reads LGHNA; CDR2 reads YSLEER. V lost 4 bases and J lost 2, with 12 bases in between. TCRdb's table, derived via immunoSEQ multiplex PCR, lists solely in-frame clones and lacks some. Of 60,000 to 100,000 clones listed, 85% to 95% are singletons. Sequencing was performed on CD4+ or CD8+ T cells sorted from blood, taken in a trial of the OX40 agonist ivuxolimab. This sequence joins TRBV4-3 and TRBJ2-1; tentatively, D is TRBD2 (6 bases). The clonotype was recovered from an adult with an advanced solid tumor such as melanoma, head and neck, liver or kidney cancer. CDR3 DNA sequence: TGCGCCAGCAGCCCCGGGACTCTAGCCTACAATGAGCAGTTCTTC. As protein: CASSPGTLAYNEQFF.